The clone carrying this T cell receptor beta chain was recorded a few times. Sequenced by immunoSEQ multiplex PCR; TCRdb stores in-frame clones only, minus some. The sample has some 140,000 clones; roughly 92% are singletons. This sample is part of a study of control samples from healthy donors and cancer patients. CDR3 length: 16 amino acids. The ends were cut back, 2 bases at V and 3 bases at J, with 16 bases in the middle. The germline V gene encodes CDR1 MDHEN and CDR2 SYDVKM. The sequence was obtained from a man aged 25 to 45 in good health. J is TRBJ1-2 and V is TRBV28, with a weak D call TRBD1 (6 bases). Sequencing was performed on blood. The DNA for the CDR3 is TGTGCCAGCAGTTTACCCCCCGCGGGGGCGGACTATGGCTACACCTTC. Translation gives CASSLPPAGADYGYTF.